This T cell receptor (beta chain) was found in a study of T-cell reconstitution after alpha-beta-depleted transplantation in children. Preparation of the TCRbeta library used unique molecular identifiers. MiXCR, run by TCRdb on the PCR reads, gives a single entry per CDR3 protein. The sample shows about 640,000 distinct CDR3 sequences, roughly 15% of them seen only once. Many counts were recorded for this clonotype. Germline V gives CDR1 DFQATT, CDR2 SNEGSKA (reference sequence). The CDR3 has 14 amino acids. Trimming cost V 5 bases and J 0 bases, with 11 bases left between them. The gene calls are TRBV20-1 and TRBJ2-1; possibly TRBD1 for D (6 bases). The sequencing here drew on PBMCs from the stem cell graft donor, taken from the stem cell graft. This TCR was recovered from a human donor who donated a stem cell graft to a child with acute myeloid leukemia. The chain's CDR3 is CSAPTGRSYNEQFF. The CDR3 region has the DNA TGCAGTGCTCCGACAGGACGCTCCTACAATGAGCAGTTCTTC.